This passage covers 9 T cell receptor beta chains from one sample sequenced in a study of cytotoxic CD8 clonotypes in ibrutinib-treated CLL. Clones were read by immunoSEQ multiplex PCR, and TCRdb kept only the in-frame ones, dropping some. Of more than 300,000 clones detected, approximately 80% appear once; the ten largest clones hold under 8.5%. This specimen consisted of PBMCs, obtained before ibrutinib treatment. Every receptor here comes from a human donor with chronic lymphocytic leukemia.

This rearrangement joins TRBV29-1 to TRBJ2-1, with TRBD2 matching 7 bases. Germline trimming cut 2 bases from V and 5 bases from J; bases unmatched to any gene: 9. This CDR3 comprises 15 residues. Germline CDR1 reads SQVTM; CDR2 reads ANQGSEA. In DNA, the CDR3 is TGCAGCGTTGAACGGACGGGAGGCCCCAACAATGAGCAGTTCTTC. Translated, it gives CSVERTGGPNNEQFF.

This clone was recorded once. The V gene is TRBV5-4, the J gene TRBJ2-2; D gene uncertain. In germline, CDR1 is SGHNT, CDR2 YYREEE (reference sequence). V was trimmed by 4 bases and J by 7 bases, leaving 11 bases between them. This CDR3 spans 13 amino acids. The CDR3 loop reads CASSTPRGGELFF. The CDR3 DNA follows: TGTGCCAGCAGCACCCCTAGAGGCGGGGAGCTGTTTTTT.

This clone was observed once. The V and J genes are TRBV9 and TRBJ2-7, with TRBD1 as a possible D gene (5 bases). Germline assignment: CDR1 SGDLS and CDR2 YYNGEE. CDR3 size: 15 residues. Trimming took 3 bases from V and 0 from J, leaving 13 bases between them. CDR3 in amino acids: CASSAQPTVSYEQYF. The CDR3 coding sequence is TGTGCCAGCAGCGCCCAGCCGACAGTCTCCTACGAGCAGTACTTC.

In DNA form, the CDR3 reads TGTGCCAGCAGCTTAGTTGGGACTAGCGGTTACAATGAGCAGTTCTTC. Protein: CASSLVGTSGYNEQFF. The V call is TRBV13, the J call TRBJ2-1; 11 nucleotides line up with TRBD2. The J segment lost 4 bases and the V segment lost 1 base, leaving 3 bases of the junction unmatched. The CDR3 runs to 16 residues. The germline CDR1 and CDR2 sequences are PRHDT and FYEKMQ (reference sequence).

V and J are TRBV9 and TRBJ1-2; D unresolved. V lost 0 bases and J lost 1, with 7 bases in between. CDR3 size: 14 residues. Germline values: CDR1 SGDLS, CDR2 YYNGEE. Here the CDR3 reads CASSVEDGNYGYTF. The DNA of the CDR3 is TGTGCCAGCAGCGTAGAGGACGGTAACTATGGCTACACCTTC.

The chain uses TRBV5-1 and TRBJ2-3; D gene unclear. Germline CDR1 SGHRS, CDR2 YFSETQ. Trimming left V 1 base short and J 6 bases short, with 12 bases between. The CDR3 spans 14 residues. The CDR3 sequence is CASSLSPRRDTQYF. CDR3 coding DNA: TGCGCCAGCAGCTTGTCTCCTAGACGGGATACGCAGTATTTT.

This clone was counted once. The chain uses TRBV4-3 and TRBJ1-3; no clear D. Germline V CDR1 and CDR2: LGHNA, YSLEER. The V gene lost 8 bases and the J gene lost 2 bases, with 13 bases spanning the gap. The CDR3 totals 14 residues. The CDR3 loop is CASSEFLPGNTIYF. CDR3 bases: TGCGCCAGCTCCGAATTTTTGCCTGGAAACACCATATATTTT.

This sequence joins TRBV18 and TRBJ2-7; D not certain. Germline-derived CDR1 and CDR2 are KGHSH and LQKENI. The CDR3 is 13 amino acids. V was trimmed by 2 bases and J by 3 bases, leaving 8 bases between them. Written as DNA, the CDR3 is TGTGCCAGCTCACCAGCGGCAGGCTACGAGCAGTACTTC. Protein sequence: CASSPAAGYEQYF.

The chain combines TRBV5-1 with TRBJ2-2; D tentatively fits TRBD1 or TRBD2 (5 bases each). The CDR3 is 14 residues long. Trimming cost V 0 bases and J 3 bases, with 6 bases left between them. CDR1 is SGHRS and CDR2 is YFSETQ in the germline V gene. The CDR3 loop reads CASSLGDDTGELFF. In DNA, the CDR3 is TGCGCCAGCAGCTTGGGGGACGACACCGGGGAGCTGTTTTTT.